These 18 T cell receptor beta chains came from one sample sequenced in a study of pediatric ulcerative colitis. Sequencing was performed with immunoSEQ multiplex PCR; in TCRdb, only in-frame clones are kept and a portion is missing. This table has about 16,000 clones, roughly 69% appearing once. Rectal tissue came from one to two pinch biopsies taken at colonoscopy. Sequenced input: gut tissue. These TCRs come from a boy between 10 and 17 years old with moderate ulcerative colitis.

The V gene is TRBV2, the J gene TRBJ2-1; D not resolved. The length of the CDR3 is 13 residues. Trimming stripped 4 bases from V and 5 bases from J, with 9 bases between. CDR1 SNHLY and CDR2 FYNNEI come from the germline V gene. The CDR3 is CASSADTDNEQFF. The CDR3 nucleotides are TGTGCCAGCAGTGCTGATACGGACAATGAGCAGTTCTTC. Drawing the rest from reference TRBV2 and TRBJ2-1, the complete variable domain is EPEVTQTPSHQVTQMGQEVILRCVPISNHLYFYWYRQILGQKVEFLVSFYNNEISEKSEIFDDQFSVERPDGSNFTLKIRSTKLEDSAMYFCASSADTDNEQFFGPGTRLTVL.

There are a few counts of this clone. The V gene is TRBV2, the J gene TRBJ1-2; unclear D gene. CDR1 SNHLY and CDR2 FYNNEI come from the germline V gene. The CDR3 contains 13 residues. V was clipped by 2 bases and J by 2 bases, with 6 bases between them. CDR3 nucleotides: TGTGCCAGCAGTGAAAGGGCCAACTATGGCTACACCTTC. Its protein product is CASSERANYGYTF. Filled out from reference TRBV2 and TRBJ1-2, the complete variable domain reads EPEVTQTPSHQVTQMGQEVILRCVPISNHLYFYWYRQILGQKVEFLVSFYNNEISEKSEIFDDQFSVERPDGSNFTLKIRSTKLEDSAMYFCASSERANYGYTFGSGTRLTVV.

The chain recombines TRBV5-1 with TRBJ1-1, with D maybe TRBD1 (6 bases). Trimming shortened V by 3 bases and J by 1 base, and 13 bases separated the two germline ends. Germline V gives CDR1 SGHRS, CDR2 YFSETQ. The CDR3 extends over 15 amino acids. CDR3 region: CASSWMMGANTEAFF. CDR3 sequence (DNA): TGCGCCAGCAGCTGGATGATGGGGGCGAACACTGAAGCTTTCTTT.

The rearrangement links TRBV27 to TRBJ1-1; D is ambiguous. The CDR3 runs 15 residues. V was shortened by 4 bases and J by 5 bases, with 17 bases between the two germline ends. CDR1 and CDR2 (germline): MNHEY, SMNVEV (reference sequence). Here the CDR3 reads CASSSLGLDLTEAFF. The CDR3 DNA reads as TGTGCCAGCAGTTCCCTAGGGCTCGACCTGACTGAAGCTTTCTTT.

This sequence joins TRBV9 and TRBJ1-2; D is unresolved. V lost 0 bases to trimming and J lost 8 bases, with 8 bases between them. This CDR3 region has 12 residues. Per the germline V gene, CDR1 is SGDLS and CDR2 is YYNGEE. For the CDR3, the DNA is TGTGCCAGCAGCGTAGGTGGGGAAGGCTACACCTTC. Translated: CASSVGGEGYTF.

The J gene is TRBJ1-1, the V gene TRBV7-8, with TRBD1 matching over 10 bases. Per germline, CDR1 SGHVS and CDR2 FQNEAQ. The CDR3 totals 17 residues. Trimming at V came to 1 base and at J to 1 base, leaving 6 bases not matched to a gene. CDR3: CASSLGGTGAANTEAFF. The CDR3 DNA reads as TGTGCCAGCAGCTTAGGGGGGACAGGGGCAGCGAACACTGAAGCTTTCTTT. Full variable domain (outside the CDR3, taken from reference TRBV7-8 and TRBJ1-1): GAGVSQSPRYKVAKRGQDVALRCDPISGHVSLFWYQQALGQGPEFLTYFQNEAQLDKSGLPSDRFFAERPEGSVSTLKIQRTQQEDSAVYLCASSLGGTGAANTEAFFGQGTRLTVV.

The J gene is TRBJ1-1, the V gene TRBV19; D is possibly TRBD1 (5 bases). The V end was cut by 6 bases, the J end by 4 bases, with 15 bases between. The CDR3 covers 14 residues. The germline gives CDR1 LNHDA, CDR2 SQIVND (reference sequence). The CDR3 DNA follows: TGTGCCAGTAGGCCCCGAGGGGCTTTCACTGAAGCTTTCTTT. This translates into CASRPRGAFTEAFF.

The CDR3 DNA sequence: TGTGCCAGCAGCTTGGTACATTTCAATCAGCCCCAGCATTTT. Translated, it gives CASSLVHFNQPQHF. V usage is TRBV5-8 and J usage is TRBJ1-5; D is unresolved. The length of the CDR3 is 14 residues. Germline CDR1 and CDR2: SGHTS and YDEGEE. With 0 bases removed from V and 3 bases from J, the gap between germline ends came to 7 bases.

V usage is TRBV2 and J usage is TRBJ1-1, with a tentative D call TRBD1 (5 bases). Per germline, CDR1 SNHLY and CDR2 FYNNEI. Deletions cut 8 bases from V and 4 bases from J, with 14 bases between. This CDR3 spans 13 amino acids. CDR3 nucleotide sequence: TGTGCCAGCGGGCGGACAATGCCCACTGAAGCTTTCTTT. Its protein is CASGRTMPTEAFF.

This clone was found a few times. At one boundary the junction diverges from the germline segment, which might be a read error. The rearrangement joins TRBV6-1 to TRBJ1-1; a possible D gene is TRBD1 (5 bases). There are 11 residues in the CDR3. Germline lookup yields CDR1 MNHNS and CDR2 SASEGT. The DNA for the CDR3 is TGTGCCAGCAGTGAAGCGGGACGGCTCCTTTTT. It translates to CASSEAGRLLF.

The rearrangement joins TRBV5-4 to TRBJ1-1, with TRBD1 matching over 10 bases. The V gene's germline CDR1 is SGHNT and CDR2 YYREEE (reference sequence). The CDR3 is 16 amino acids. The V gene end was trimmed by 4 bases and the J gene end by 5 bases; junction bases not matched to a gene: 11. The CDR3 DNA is TGTGCCAGCAGCGACGGGACAGGGGAGGATTTTACTGAAGCTTTCTTT. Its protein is CASSDGTGEDFTEAFF. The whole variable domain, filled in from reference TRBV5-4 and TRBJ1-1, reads ETGVTQSPTHLIKTRGQQVTLRCSSQSGHNTVSWYQQALGQGPQFIFQYYREEENGRGNFPPRFSGLQFPNYSSELNVNALELDDSALYLCASSDGTGEDFTEAFFGQGTRLTVV.

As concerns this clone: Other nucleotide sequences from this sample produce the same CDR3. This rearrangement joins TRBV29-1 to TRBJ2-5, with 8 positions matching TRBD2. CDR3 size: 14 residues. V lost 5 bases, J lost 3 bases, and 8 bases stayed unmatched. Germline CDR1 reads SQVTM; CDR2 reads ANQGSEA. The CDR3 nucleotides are TGCAGCGTTCACGGAACTAGCGGAGAAGAGACCCAGTACTTC. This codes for CSVHGTSGEETQYF.

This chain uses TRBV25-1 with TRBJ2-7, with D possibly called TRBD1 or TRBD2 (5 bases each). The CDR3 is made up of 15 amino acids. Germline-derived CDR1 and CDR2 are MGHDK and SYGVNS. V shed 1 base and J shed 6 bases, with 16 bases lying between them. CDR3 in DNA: TGTGCCAGCAGTGAATCCGGGACGTATCGAGCCGAGCAGTACTTC. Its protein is CASSESGTYRAEQYF.

The CDR3 loop reads CASSLITTNTGELFF. The CDR3 DNA sequence: TGTGCCAGCAGCTTAATAACAACCAACACCGGGGAGCTGTTTTTT. The chain has TRBV7-9 and TRBJ2-2; D gene ambiguous. CDR1 SEHNR and CDR2 FQNEAQ come from the germline V gene (reference sequence). V was clipped by 2 bases and J by 2 bases, with 9 bases between them. This CDR3 region has 15 residues.

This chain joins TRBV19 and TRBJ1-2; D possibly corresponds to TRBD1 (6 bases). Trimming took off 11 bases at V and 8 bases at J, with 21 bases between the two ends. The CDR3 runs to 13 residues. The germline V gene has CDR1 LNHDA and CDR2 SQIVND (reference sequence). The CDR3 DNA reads TGTGCCGTAAAGGGGGACGTGACTTGGGGCTACACCTTC. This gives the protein CAVKGDVTWGYTF.

CDR3 DNA sequence: TGTGCCAGCAGTCCCAGACCACGGGGCTACACCTTC. Translation gives CASSPRPRGYTF. The chain couples TRBV28 to TRBJ1-2, with D uncertain. Trimming took 5 bases from V and 8 from J, leaving 12 bases between them. Germline CDR1 and CDR2: MDHEN and SYDVKM. This CDR3 region has 12 residues.

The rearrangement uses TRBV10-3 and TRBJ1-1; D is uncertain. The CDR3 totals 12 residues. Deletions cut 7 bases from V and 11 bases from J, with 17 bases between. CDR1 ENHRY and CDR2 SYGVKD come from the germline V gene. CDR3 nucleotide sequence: TGTGCCATCAAAGAGGAGGGCCATGGTGCTTTCTTT. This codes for CAIKEEGHGAFF.

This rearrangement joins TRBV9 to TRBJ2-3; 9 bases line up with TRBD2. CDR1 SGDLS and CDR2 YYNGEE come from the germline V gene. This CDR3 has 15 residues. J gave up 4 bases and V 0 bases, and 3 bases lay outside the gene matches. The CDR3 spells CASSVGLAGADTQYF. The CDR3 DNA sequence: TGTGCCAGCAGCGTAGGATTAGCGGGGGCAGATACGCAGTATTTT.